Shown below are 8 T cell receptor beta chains from a single sample sequenced in a study of CD8 T cells in Susac syndrome. With random hexamers, roughly 0.45 to 1 ug RNA was reverse transcribed. Each CDR3 protein is one row after TCRdb ran MiXCR on the immunoSEQ multiplex PCR reads. This table has some 190,000 distinct CDR3 sequences, 80% to 95% appearing once. Sequenced sample: CD4+ T cells from PBMCs. Receptors were obtained from a human donor in good health.

The rearrangement links TRBV12-5 to TRBJ1-1; the D gene is possibly TRBD1 (5 bases). The V end was cut by 6 bases, the J end by 8 bases, with 10 bases between. There are 11 residues in the CDR3. CDR1 is LGHNT, CDR2 FRNRAP, per germline. The CDR3 region has the DNA TGTGCTAGTGGATGGGGCAGCGAAGCTTTCTTT. Amino acid sequence: CASGWGSEAFF.

The genes are TRBV29-1 and TRBJ1-1, with D possibly being TRBD1 (5 bases). Trimming stripped 4 bases from V and 3 bases from J, with 12 bases between. The CDR3 sequence is 13 residues long. Germline values: CDR1 SQVTM, CDR2 ANQGSEA. The CDR3 DNA sequence: TGCAGCGTTGGAACAGGCAAGTACACTGAAGCTTTCTTT. Residues: CSVGTGKYTEAFF.

This chain joins TRBV4-1 and TRBJ2-7; D might be TRBD1 or TRBD2, each matching 5 bases. Germline CDR1 and CDR2: MGHRA and YSYEKL. This CDR3 region has 17 residues. V was clipped by 0 bases and J by 3 bases, with 18 bases between them. This CDR3 is CASSQDRFWGRNYEQYF. Written as DNA, the CDR3 is TGCGCCAGCAGCCAAGATAGATTCTGGGGACGTAACTACGAGCAGTACTTC.

In its sample, this clonotype was seen a few times. The rearrangement joins TRBV4-3 to TRBJ1-4; 10 bases map to TRBD1. This CDR3 comprises 15 residues. V shed 4 bases and J 8 bases; nucleotides not matched to a gene: 7. In germline, CDR1 is LGHNA, CDR2 YSLEER. CDR3 nucleotide sequence: TGCGCCAGCAGCCCGGGACAGGGGACGGGGGAAAAACTGTTTTTT. Its protein product is CASSPGQGTGEKLFF.

The CDR3 bases are TGTGCCAGCACCCAAGACAGGGGCACAGATACGCAGTATTTT. This translates into CASTQDRGTDTQYF. The V and J genes are TRBV7-9 and TRBJ2-3, with 7 bases lining up with TRBD1. This CDR3 region has 14 residues. With V trimmed by 7 bases and J by 1 base, 5 bases remained unmatched. The V gene's germline CDR1 is SEHNR and CDR2 FQNEAQ (reference sequence).

This clonotype came up once. One end of the junction is discordant with germline, which a read error may explain. The chain combines TRBV14 with TRBJ1-2, with 8 bases fitting TRBD1. Germline V gene sequence: CDR1 SGHDN, CDR2 FVKESK. There are 15 residues in the CDR3. The CDR3 protein is CASSKDRGRDYGYTF. The CDR3 DNA follows: TGTGCCAGCAGCAAAGACAGGGGAAGGGACTATGGCTACACCTTC. The whole variable domain, remainder taken from reference TRBV14 and TRBJ1-2, is EAGVTQFPSHSVIEKGQTVTLRCDPISGHDNLYWYRRVMGKEIKFLLHFVKESKQDESGMPNNRFLAERTGGTYSTLKVQPAELEDSGVYFCASSKDRGRDYGYTFGSGTRLTVV.

The rearrangement joins TRBV5-6 to TRBJ2-7, with D unresolved. Per the germline V gene, CDR1 is SGHDT and CDR2 is YYEEEE. Trimming stripped 2 bases from V and 8 bases from J, with 8 bases between. This CDR3 has 11 residues. The CDR3 DNA is TGTGCCAGCAGCTTTGGAAGTCAGCAGTACTTC. This translates into CASSFGSQQYF. The full variable domain, completed using reference TRBV5-6 and TRBJ2-7, is DAGVTQSPTHLIKTRGQQVTLRCSPKSGHDTVSWYQQALGQGPQFIFQYYEEEERQRGNFPDRFSGHQFPNYSSELNVNALLLGDSALYLCASSFGSQQYFGPGTRLTVT.

This chain uses TRBV19 with TRBJ2-5, with D possibly matching TRBD2 (6 bases). Trimming stripped 3 bases from V and 4 bases from J, with 18 bases between. Germline CDR1 LNHDA, CDR2 SQIVND (reference sequence). The CDR3 consists of 16 residues. CDR3 sequence: CASSMTSSSRGETQYF. In DNA form, the CDR3 reads TGTGCCAGTAGTATGACTAGTTCCTCCCGGGGAGAGACCCAGTACTTC.